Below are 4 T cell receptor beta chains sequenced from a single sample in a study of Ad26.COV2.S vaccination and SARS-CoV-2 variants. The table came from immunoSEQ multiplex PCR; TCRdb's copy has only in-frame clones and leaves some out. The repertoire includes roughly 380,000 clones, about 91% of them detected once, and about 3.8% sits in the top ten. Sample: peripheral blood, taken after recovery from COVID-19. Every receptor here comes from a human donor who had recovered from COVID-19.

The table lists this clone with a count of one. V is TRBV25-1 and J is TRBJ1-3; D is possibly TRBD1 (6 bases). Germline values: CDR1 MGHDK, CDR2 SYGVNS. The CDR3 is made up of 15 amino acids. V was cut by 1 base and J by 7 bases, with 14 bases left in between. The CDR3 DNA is TGTGCCAGCAGTGAATTGGACAGCGGAACGAACACCATATATTTT. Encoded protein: CASSELDSGTNTIYF.

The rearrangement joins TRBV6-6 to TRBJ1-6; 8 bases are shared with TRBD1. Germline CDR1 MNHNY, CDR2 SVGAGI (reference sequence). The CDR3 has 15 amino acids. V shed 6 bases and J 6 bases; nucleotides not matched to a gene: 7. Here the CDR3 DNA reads TGTGCCAGCAGCCCTACAGGGGGAGGTAATTCACCCCTCCACTTT. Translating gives CASSPTGGGNSPLHF.

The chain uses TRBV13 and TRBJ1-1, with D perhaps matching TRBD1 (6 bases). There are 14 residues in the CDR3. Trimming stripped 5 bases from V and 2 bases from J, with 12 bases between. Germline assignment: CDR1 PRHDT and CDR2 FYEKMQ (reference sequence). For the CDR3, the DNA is TGTGCCAGCAGCCCGCGACAGGTAAACACTGAAGCTTTCTTT. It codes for CASSPRQVNTEAFF.

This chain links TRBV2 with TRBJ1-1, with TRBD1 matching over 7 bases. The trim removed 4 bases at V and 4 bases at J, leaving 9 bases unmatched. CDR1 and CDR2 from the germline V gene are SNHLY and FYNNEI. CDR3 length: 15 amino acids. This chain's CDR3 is CASSVTGDGVTEAFF. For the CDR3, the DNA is TGTGCCAGCAGTGTCACAGGGGATGGTGTCACTGAAGCTTTCTTT.